The next 21 T cell receptor beta chains were all read from a single sample in a study of cytomegalovirus exposure and HLA in healthy donors. This PCR relied on a set of 60 Vbeta primers and 13 Jbeta primers. TCRdb's copy holds only in-frame clones and misses some; the assay was immunoSEQ multiplex PCR. The data include around 210,000 clones; the top ten clones carry under 1%. Sequenced sample: PBMCs. The receptors derive from a young woman in good health and CMV-seropositive.

The genes are TRBV6-5 and TRBJ1-2; 8 bases line up with TRBD1. Germline V gene lookup returns CDR1 MNHEY and CDR2 SVGAGI. J lost 6 bases, V lost 6 bases, and 6 bases had no gene match. The CDR3 is made up of 13 amino acids. The CDR3 nucleotides read TGTGCCAGCAGCCCCGACAGGGGCCATGGCTACACCTTC. Its protein product is CASSPDRGHGYTF.

The chain employs TRBV19 and TRBJ1-5, with D hard to call. Germline CDR1 reads LNHDA; CDR2 reads SQIVND (reference sequence). The length of the CDR3 is 14 residues. V lost 5 bases to trimming and J lost 6 bases, with 14 bases between them. CDR3 in amino acids: CASSELGYGQPQHF. The CDR3 nucleotides read TGTGCCAGTAGTGAACTAGGTTACGGTCAGCCCCAGCATTTT.

The chain uses TRBV9 and TRBJ2-4; 11 bases are shared with TRBD1. This CDR3 is built from 15 residues. Germline CDR1 and CDR2: SGDLS and YYNGEE. Trimming took 2 bases from V and 6 from J; bases not matched to a gene: 4. The CDR3 loop reads CASSVEGQGGNIQYF. Here the CDR3 DNA reads TGTGCCAGCAGCGTGGAGGGACAGGGGGGAAACATTCAGTACTTC.

This rearrangement joins TRBV18 to TRBJ1-3, with TRBD1 identical over 7 bases. The J segment lost 0 bases and the V segment lost 5 bases, leaving 13 bases of the junction unmatched. This CDR3 region has 18 residues. Germline V gene lookup returns CDR1 KGHSH and CDR2 LQKENI. The CDR3 sequence is CASSTRETGPYSGNTIYF. As DNA, the CDR3 is TGTGCCAGCTCAACAAGGGAGACAGGGCCTTACTCTGGAAACACCATATATTTT.

The rearrangement links TRBV28 to TRBJ2-5, with TRBD1 identical over 7 bases. CDR1 MDHEN and CDR2 SYDVKM come from the germline V gene. CDR3 length: 15 residues. Trimming removed 5 bases from V and 5 bases from J; junction bases left unmatched: 11. The CDR3 DNA follows: TGTGCCAGCAGTCCCGGAAGGGGGCGCGAGGAGACCCAGTACTTC. It specifies CASSPGRGREETQYF.

This chain links TRBV7-7 with TRBJ1-4; D gene ambiguous. Germline CDR1 reads SSHAT; CDR2 reads FNYEAQ (reference sequence). The CDR3 runs to 14 residues. The ends were cut back, 5 bases at V and 4 bases at J, with 11 bases in the middle. The CDR3 here is CASSPAGLNEKLFF. CDR3 nucleotides: TGTGCCAGCAGCCCCGCGGGCCTTAATGAAAAACTGTTTTTT.

This chain uses TRBV7-9 with TRBJ1-2; the match to TRBD1 covers 9 bases. V lost 4 bases, J lost 5 bases, and 2 bases stayed unmatched. The CDR3 runs 13 residues. Germline V CDR1 and CDR2: SEHNR, FQNEAQ (reference sequence). Here the CDR3 DNA reads TGTGCCAGCAGCTGGACAGGGGATTATGGCTACACCTTC. Translating it yields CASSWTGDYGYTF.

The rearrangement links TRBV19 to TRBJ2-6; a possible D gene is TRBD2 (7 bases). This CDR3 is 17 amino acids long. V was pared by 7 bases and J by 1 base, with 17 bases between. CDR1 and CDR2 (germline): LNHDA, SQIVND (reference sequence). The CDR3 loop is CASKGGGSLSGANVLTF. The DNA for the CDR3 is TGTGCCAGTAAAGGGGGGGGCTCTCTTTCTGGGGCCAACGTCCTGACTTTC. Supplemented by reference TRBV19 and TRBJ2-6, the full variable domain reads DGGITQSPKYLFRKEGQNVTLSCEQNLNHDAMYWYRQDPGQGLRLIYYSQIVNDFQKGDIAEGYSVSREKKESFPLTVTSAQKNPTAFYLCASKGGGSLSGANVLTFGAGSRLTVL.

This chain uses TRBV28 with TRBJ2-3, with 8 positions matching TRBD1. Germline lookup yields CDR1 MDHEN and CDR2 SYDVKM. CDR3 length equals 15 residues. Unmatched junction bases numbered 7, after V lost 6 bases and J lost 2 bases. The CDR3 region is CASSPGQASTDTQYF. As DNA, the CDR3 is TGTGCCAGCAGCCCGGGACAGGCATCCACAGATACGCAGTATTTT.

The chain couples TRBV29-1 to TRBJ1-3; 10 bases match TRBD1. Germline-derived CDR1 and CDR2 are SQVTM and ANQGSEA. The CDR3 runs 17 residues. CDR3 region: CSATTGTGASSGNTIYF. DNA for the CDR3: TGCAGTGCCACGACTGGGACAGGGGCGAGCTCTGGAAACACCATATATTTT.

Of note for this clone: Additional DNA sequences in this sample encode the identical CDR3. The CDR3 DNA sequence: TGCGCCAGCAGCTACCCGGGACAGCTTTACAATGAGCAGTTCTTC. Residues: CASSYPGQLYNEQFF. J is TRBJ2-1 and V is TRBV5-1; 7 bases agree with TRBD1. The J segment lost 4 bases and the V segment lost 3 bases, leaving 7 bases of the junction unmatched. The CDR3 length is 15 residues. Germline assignment: CDR1 SGHRS and CDR2 YFSETQ.

V gene TRBV5-1 combines with J gene TRBJ2-1, with 10 nucleotides matching TRBD2. Germline CDR1 and CDR2: SGHRS and YFSETQ. CDR3 length: 16 amino acids. The trim removed 5 bases at V and 6 bases at J, leaving 11 bases unmatched. CDR3 region: CASSFPGSGGANEQFF. The CDR3 DNA reads as TGCGCCAGCAGTTTCCCGGGCAGCGGGGGGGCCAATGAGCAGTTCTTC.

V usage is TRBV11-2 and J usage is TRBJ2-1; TRBD2 matches at 7 bases. The CDR3 runs to 16 residues. With 8 bases clipped from V and 6 bases from J, the junction kept 16 bases outside the gene matches. The germline V gene encodes CDR1 SGHAT and CDR2 FQNNGV. CDR3 residues: CASFPLVRAGANEQFF. The CDR3 DNA follows: TGTGCCAGCTTCCCCTTGGTGAGGGCGGGAGCCAATGAGCAGTTCTTC.

The chain uses TRBV9 and TRBJ1-5; D is uncertain. The germline gives CDR1 SGDLS, CDR2 YYNGEE. This CDR3 contains 14 residues. V shed 0 bases and J shed 4 bases, with 8 bases lying between them. CDR3 region: CASSVGLQNQPQHF. The CDR3 DNA is TGTGCCAGCAGCGTAGGGTTACAGAATCAGCCCCAGCATTTT.

This chain connects TRBV5-1 to TRBJ2-2; no reliable D call. CDR1 is SGHRS, CDR2 YFSETQ, per germline. The CDR3 runs to 15 residues. V lost 1 base, J lost 0 bases, and 7 bases lay in between. CDR3 sequence reads: CASSLSAANTGELFF. The CDR3 DNA follows: TGCGCCAGCAGCTTGTCTGCAGCGAACACCGGGGAGCTGTTTTTT.

V is TRBV10-1 and J is TRBJ1-1; tentatively, D is TRBD1 (6 bases). The CDR3 runs to 12 residues. Germline CDR1 reads WNHNN; CDR2 reads SYGVQD (reference sequence). The ends were cut back, 5 bases at V and 6 bases at J, with 10 bases in the middle. The CDR3 DNA sequence: TGCGCCAGCAGTACAGGGTTCGCTGAAGCTTTCTTT. This sequence encodes CASSTGFAEAFF.

The V gene is TRBV6-4, the J gene TRBJ2-5, with 10 bases fitting TRBD2. This CDR3 is built from 15 residues. Trimming took 0 bases from V and 2 from J; bases not matched to a gene: 0. Germline CDR1 and CDR2: MRHNA and SNTAGT. CDR3 region: CASSDSSGGQETQYF. In DNA, the CDR3 is TGTGCCAGCAGTGACTCTAGCGGGGGGCAAGAGACCCAGTACTTC.

The chain joins TRBV13 to TRBJ2-1; 9 positions agree with TRBD2. Germline-derived CDR1 and CDR2 are PRHDT and FYEKMQ (reference sequence). The CDR3 length is 16 residues. Trimming removed 6 bases from V and 3 bases from J; junction bases left unmatched: 9. This CDR3 is CASRGSSGNIYNEQFF. The CDR3 nucleotides read TGTGCCAGCAGAGGATCTAGCGGGAATATCTACAATGAGCAGTTCTTC.

CDR3 DNA: TGTGCCAGCAGCCGGACCCCGGGACTAGCGGGAGGTAGTAATGAGCAGTTCTTC. Encoded protein: CASSRTPGLAGGSNEQFF. The genes are TRBV14 and TRBJ2-1, with 15 bases matching TRBD2. Germline V CDR1 and CDR2: SGHDN, FVKESK. The CDR3 length is 18 residues. Unmatched junction bases numbered 11, after V lost 4 bases and J lost 7 bases.

The genes are TRBV18 and TRBJ2-1; tentative D call: TRBD2 (6 bases). Germline loops: CDR1 KGHSH, CDR2 LQKENI. The CDR3 totals 17 residues. V gave up 0 bases and J gave up 0 bases, with 12 bases separating them. The CDR3 protein is CASSPPSAGSSYNEQFF. The DNA of the CDR3 is TGTGCCAGCTCACCACCCAGTGCGGGGAGCTCCTACAATGAGCAGTTCTTC.

The rearrangement joins TRBV28 to TRBJ2-1; unclear D gene. Trimming removed 5 bases at V and 9 bases at J, with 8 bases between. The CDR3 contains 11 residues. CDR1 is MDHEN, CDR2 SYDVKM, per germline. CDR3 amino acids: CASSPIGEQFF. In DNA form, the CDR3 reads TGTGCCAGCAGTCCCATCGGTGAGCAGTTCTTC.